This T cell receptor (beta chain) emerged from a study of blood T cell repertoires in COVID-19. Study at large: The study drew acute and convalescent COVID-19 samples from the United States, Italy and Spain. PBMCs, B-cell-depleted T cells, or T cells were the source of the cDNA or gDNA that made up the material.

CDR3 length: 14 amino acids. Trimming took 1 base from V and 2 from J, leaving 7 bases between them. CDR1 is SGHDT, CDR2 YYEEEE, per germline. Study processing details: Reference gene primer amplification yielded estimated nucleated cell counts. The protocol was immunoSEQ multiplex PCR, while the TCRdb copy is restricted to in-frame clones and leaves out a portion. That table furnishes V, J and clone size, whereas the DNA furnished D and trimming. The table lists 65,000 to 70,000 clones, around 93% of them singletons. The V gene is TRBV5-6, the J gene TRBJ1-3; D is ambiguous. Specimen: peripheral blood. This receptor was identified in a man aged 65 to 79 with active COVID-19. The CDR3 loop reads CASSLYGTGNTIYF. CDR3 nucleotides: TGTGCCAGCAGCTTGTACGGGACTGGAAACACCATATATTTT.